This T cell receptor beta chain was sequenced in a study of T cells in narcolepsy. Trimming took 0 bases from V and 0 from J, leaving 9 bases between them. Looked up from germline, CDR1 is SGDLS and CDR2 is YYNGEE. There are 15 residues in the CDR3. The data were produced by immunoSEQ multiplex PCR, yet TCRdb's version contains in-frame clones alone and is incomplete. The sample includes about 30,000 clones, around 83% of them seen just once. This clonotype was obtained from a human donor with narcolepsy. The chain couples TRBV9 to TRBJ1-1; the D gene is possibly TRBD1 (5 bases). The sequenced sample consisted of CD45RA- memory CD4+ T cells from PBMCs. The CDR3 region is CASSVGWGLNTEAFF. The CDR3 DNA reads TGTGCCAGCAGCGTAGGTTGGGGCTTGAACACTGAAGCTTTCTTT.